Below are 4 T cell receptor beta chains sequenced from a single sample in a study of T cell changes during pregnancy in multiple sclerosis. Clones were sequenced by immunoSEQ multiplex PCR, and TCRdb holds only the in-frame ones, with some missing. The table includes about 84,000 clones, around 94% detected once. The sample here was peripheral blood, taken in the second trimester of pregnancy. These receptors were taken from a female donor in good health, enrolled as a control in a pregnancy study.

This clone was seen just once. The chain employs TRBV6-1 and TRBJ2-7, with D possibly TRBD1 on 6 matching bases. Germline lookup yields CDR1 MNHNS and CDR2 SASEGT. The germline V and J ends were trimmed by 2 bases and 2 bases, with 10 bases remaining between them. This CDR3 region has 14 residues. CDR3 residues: CASSEWGPTYEQYF. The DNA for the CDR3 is TGTGCCAGCAGTGAATGGGGGCCAACCTACGAGCAGTACTTC.

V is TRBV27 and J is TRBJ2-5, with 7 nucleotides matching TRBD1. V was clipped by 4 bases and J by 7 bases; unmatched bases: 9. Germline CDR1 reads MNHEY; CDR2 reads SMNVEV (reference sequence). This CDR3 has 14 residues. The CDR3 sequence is CASSYEQGRGTQYF. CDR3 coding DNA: TGTGCCAGCAGTTATGAACAGGGGCGAGGGACCCAGTACTTC.

CDR3 sequence: CASTDGVVTYF. The CDR3 nucleotides read TGTGCCAGCACCGACGGGGTAGTCACGTACTTC. The gene calls are TRBV6-5 and TRBJ2-7; possibly TRBD2 for D (5 bases). The V gene's germline CDR1 is MNHEY and CDR2 SVGAGI. Trimming left V 7 bases short and J 12 bases short, with 16 bases between. The CDR3 runs to 11 residues.

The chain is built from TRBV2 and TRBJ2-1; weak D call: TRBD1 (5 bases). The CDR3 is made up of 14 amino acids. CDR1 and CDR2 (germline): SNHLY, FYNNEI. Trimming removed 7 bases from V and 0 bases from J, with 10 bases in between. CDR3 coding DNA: TGTGCCAGCAATCTTCAGGGCTCCTACAATGAGCAGTTCTTC. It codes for CASNLQGSYNEQFF.